The 31 T cell receptor beta chains given below trace back to one sample, sequenced in a study of cytomegalovirus exposure and HLA in healthy donors. The primer mix had 60 Vbeta and 13 Jbeta primers. Sequencing was performed with immunoSEQ multiplex PCR; in TCRdb, only in-frame clones are kept and a portion is missing. The table records about 150,000 clones, nearly 80% of them present only once. Sequencing was carried out using PBMCs. The receptor set was obtained from a woman in her twenties or thirties in good health and CMV-seronegative.

The chain employs TRBV11-1 and TRBJ1-5; D may be TRBD1 (6 bases). The V gene lost 5 bases and the J gene lost 2 bases, with 13 bases spanning the gap. The CDR3 length is 15 residues. Germline lookup yields CDR1 SGHAT and CDR2 FQDESV (reference sequence). The CDR3 region is CASSLTGEGNQPQHF. CDR3 sequence (DNA): TGTGCCAGCAGCCTGACAGGCGAAGGCAATCAGCCCCAGCATTTT.

The genes are TRBV9 and TRBJ2-2; D not certain. The CDR3 is 14 residues long. Trimming removed 0 bases at V and 7 bases at J, with 10 bases between. Germline loops: CDR1 SGDLS, CDR2 YYNGEE. The CDR3 spells CASSVAAADGELFF. CDR3 nucleotide sequence: TGTGCCAGCAGCGTAGCGGCGGCGGACGGGGAGCTGTTTTTT.

The chain uses TRBV5-1 and TRBJ2-5; tentatively, D is TRBD1 (5 bases). The CDR3 is made up of 15 amino acids. Germline V gene data show CDR1 as SGHRS and CDR2 as YFSETQ. Trimming pared 1 base from V and 2 bases from J, leaving 12 bases between. CDR3 residues: CASSLTAGLQETQYF. The CDR3, as DNA: TGCGCCAGCAGCTTGACAGCAGGGCTGCAAGAGACCCAGTACTTC.

This clone occurred once. The chain combines TRBV28 with TRBJ1-6; the match to TRBD1 covers 8 bases. CDR3 size: 16 residues. The trim removed 5 bases at V and 1 base at J, leaving 4 bases unmatched. Germline V gives CDR1 MDHEN, CDR2 SYDVKM. The CDR3 DNA is TGTGCCAGCAGTAGGGACAGGCGGTCCTATAATTCACCCCTCCACTTT. Translating gives CASSRDRRSYNSPLHF.

The chain uses TRBV28 and TRBJ2-6, with a weak D call TRBD1 (5 bases). The CDR3 runs to 17 residues. The ends were cut back, 6 bases at V and 0 bases at J, with 15 bases in the middle. The germline V gene has CDR1 MDHEN and CDR2 SYDVKM. CDR3: CASSSGWSSSGANVLTF. CDR3 DNA: TGTGCCAGCAGCTCAGGGTGGTCCTCCTCTGGGGCCAACGTCCTGACTTTC.

The J gene is TRBJ1-2, the V gene TRBV15; a weak D match, TRBD1 (5 bases). The germline gives CDR1 LNHNV, CDR2 YYDKDF (reference sequence). The CDR3 covers 15 residues. The V end was cut by 5 bases, the J end by 3 bases, with 16 bases between. Written as DNA, the CDR3 is TGTGCCACCAGCCTTCCCGGGGCGGGGTACTATGGCTACACCTTC. Its translation: CATSLPGAGYYGYTF.

The genes are TRBV27 and TRBJ1-2; weak D call: TRBD1 (5 bases). The CDR3 loop spans 14 amino acids. Trimming took off 5 bases at V and 0 bases at J, with 10 bases between the two ends. Per the germline V gene, CDR1 is MNHEY and CDR2 is SMNVEV (reference sequence). DNA of the CDR3: TGTGCCAGCAGTCCAGGACAATCTAACTATGGCTACACCTTC. This translates into CASSPGQSNYGYTF.

The chain uses TRBV9 and TRBJ2-7, with 10 bases aligning to TRBD1. Unmatched junction bases numbered 1, after V lost 2 bases and J lost 2 bases. The CDR3 length is 14 residues. Germline values: CDR1 SGDLS, CDR2 YYNGEE. The CDR3 reads CASSVGQGTYEQYF. The CDR3 region has the DNA TGTGCCAGCAGCGTGGGACAGGGGACCTACGAGCAGTACTTC.

The chain combines TRBV29-1 with TRBJ1-4, with 8 bases identical to TRBD1. The CDR3 runs to 13 residues. CDR1 and CDR2 (germline): SQVTM, ANQGSEA. Trimming took 4 bases from V and 6 from J; bases not matched to a gene: 4. This CDR3 is CSVGGQGHEKLFF. The CDR3, as DNA: TGCAGCGTTGGAGGACAGGGTCATGAAAAACTGTTTTTT.

Only one count was recorded for this clone. The genes are TRBV7-3 and TRBJ2-2; 7 nucleotides align to TRBD1. Germline V gives CDR1 SGHTA, CDR2 FQGTGA. V lost 5 bases to trimming and J lost 5 bases; unmatched junction nucleotides: 5. The CDR3 runs to 14 residues. The CDR3 DNA reads as TGTGCCAGCAGCCGAGGGGGCGGGACCGGGGAGCTGTTTTTT. It codes for CASSRGGGTGELFF. Variable domain in full (rest from reference TRBV7-3 and TRBJ2-2): GAGVSQTPSNKVTEKGKYVELRCDPISGHTALYWYRQSLGQGPEFLIYFQGTGAADDSGLPNDRFFAVRPEGSVSTLKIQRTERGDSAVYLCASSRGGGTGELFFGEGSRLTVL.

This chain joins TRBV19 and TRBJ2-1; 12 bases align to TRBD2. Germline V gives CDR1 LNHDA, CDR2 SQIVND (reference sequence). The CDR3 runs to 15 residues. With 10 bases clipped from V and 7 bases from J, the junction kept 11 bases outside the gene matches. CDR3 sequence: CATGLAGRMVNEQFF. Written as DNA, the CDR3 is TGTGCCACCGGACTAGCGGGGAGGATGGTGAATGAGCAGTTCTTC.

The J gene is TRBJ1-1, the V gene TRBV6-5, with 8 positions matching TRBD1. The J segment lost 2 bases and the V segment lost 8 bases, leaving 7 bases of the junction unmatched. Germline V gene sequence: CDR1 MNHEY, CDR2 SVGAGI. The CDR3 is made up of 14 amino acids. This chain's CDR3 is CASGDRPLNTEAFF. The CDR3, as DNA: TGTGCCAGCGGGGACAGGCCATTAAACACTGAAGCTTTCTTT.

The chain uses TRBV9 and TRBJ2-5, with 8 bases fitting TRBD2. The CDR3 has 16 amino acids. Germline trimming cut 3 bases from V and 0 bases from J; bases unmatched to any gene: 7. Germline values: CDR1 SGDLS, CDR2 YYNGEE. CDR3 protein: CASSAPGLEYQETQYF. The CDR3 bases are TGTGCCAGCAGCGCCCCGGGACTAGAGTACCAAGAGACCCAGTACTTC.

This rearrangement joins TRBV6-5 to TRBJ1-1; D gene uncertain. CDR3 length equals 13 residues. CDR1 MNHEY and CDR2 SVGAGI come from the germline V gene. V was clipped by 6 bases and J by 5 bases, with 13 bases between them. The CDR3 nucleotides are TGTGCCAGCAGGCCTACCTCCGGGACTGAAGCTTTCTTT. Protein product: CASRPTSGTEAFF.

The chain employs TRBV4-2 and TRBJ1-4; possible D gene TRBD1, 5 bases. The CDR3 extends over 16 amino acids. Germline CDR1 and CDR2: LGHNA and YNFKEQ. V lost 5 bases and J 8 bases, leaving 21 bases between the germline ends. CDR3 protein: CASSRRDSQTGEKLFF. The CDR3 DNA follows: TGTGCCAGCAGCAGACGGGACTCCCAAACTGGGGAAAAACTGTTTTTT.

The chain joins TRBV28 to TRBJ2-7, with a weak D call TRBD2 (6 bases). CDR1 is MDHEN and CDR2 is SYDVKM in the germline V gene. The CDR3 consists of 13 residues. Trimming pared 5 bases from V and 3 bases from J, leaving 11 bases between. This CDR3 reads CASSVGGNYEQYF. The CDR3 DNA reads as TGTGCCAGCAGTGTGGGGGGAAACTACGAGCAGTACTTC.

This chain links TRBV2 with TRBJ2-1, with a possible D match to TRBD1 (5 bases). The CDR3 sequence is 13 residues long. The germline CDR1 and CDR2 sequences are SNHLY and FYNNEI. Trimming stripped 7 bases from V and 9 bases from J, with 16 bases between. CDR3 nucleotide sequence: TGTGCCAGCACCCTGGGGCCCCTAGTTGAGCAGTTCTTC. Protein sequence: CASTLGPLVEQFF.

The rearrangement links TRBV27 to TRBJ1-5, with D hard to call. Trimming shortened V by 5 bases and J by 2 bases, and 10 bases separated the two germline ends. CDR1 is MNHEY, CDR2 SMNVEV, per germline (reference sequence). The CDR3 totals 14 residues. The CDR3 region is CASSATLGNQPQHF. The CDR3 DNA reads as TGTGCCAGCAGTGCGACACTAGGCAATCAGCCCCAGCATTTT.

Only a few counts were recorded for this clone. V usage is TRBV6-1 and J usage is TRBJ2-1, with 11 positions matching TRBD2. The V gene's germline CDR1 is MNHNS and CDR2 SASEGT. V shed 4 bases, J shed 6 bases, and the junction held 5 bases outside the gene matches. The CDR3 runs 15 residues. CDR3 nucleotides: TGTGCCAGCAGTGTTAGCGGGGGGGGGTCCAATGAGCAGTTCTTC. Amino acid sequence: CASSVSGGGSNEQFF.

In this sample, this clone turned up once. This chain links TRBV5-4 with TRBJ1-2, with 7 bases matching TRBD1. The germline CDR1 and CDR2 sequences are SGHNT and YYREEE (reference sequence). Losses at the gene ends were 0 bases for V and 0 bases for J; bases not matched to a gene: 5. This CDR3 is 16 amino acids long. CDR3 bases: TGTGCCAGCAGCTTGGGTGACAGGGCCCCTAACTATGGCTACACCTTC. This encodes CASSLGDRAPNYGYTF.

This chain connects TRBV27 to TRBJ2-2, with 8 bases matching TRBD1. The trim removed 6 bases at V and 3 bases at J, leaving 9 bases unmatched. The CDR3 loop spans 16 amino acids. Per the germline V gene, CDR1 is MNHEY and CDR2 is SMNVEV (reference sequence). CDR3 in amino acids: CASRQRQGTHTGELFF. The CDR3 DNA reads as TGTGCCAGCAGACAGAGACAGGGGACTCACACCGGGGAGCTGTTTTTT.

This chain joins TRBV5-6 and TRBJ1-1; D not certain. Germline CDR1 SGHDT, CDR2 YYEEEE. CDR3 length: 11 residues. Trimming took 4 bases from V and 8 from J, leaving 9 bases between them. The CDR3 DNA reads TGTGCCAGCAGCAACAGCCTCGAAGCTTTCTTT. This translates into CASSNSLEAFF.

The chain employs TRBV18 and TRBJ2-1; 16 positions agree with TRBD2. This CDR3 has 17 amino acids. Trimming at V came to 0 bases and at J to 6 bases, leaving 2 bases not matched to a gene. Germline V lookup: CDR1 KGHSH, CDR2 LQKENI. This chain's CDR3 is CASSPPGLAGGVNEQFF. The CDR3 nucleotides are TGTGCCAGCTCACCACCGGGACTAGCGGGGGGGGTCAATGAGCAGTTCTTC.

This clone was observed once. The V and J genes are TRBV19 and TRBJ2-5; D is ambiguous. Germline V gene lookup returns CDR1 LNHDA and CDR2 SQIVND (reference sequence). V was clipped by 5 bases and J by 4 bases, with 11 bases between them. This CDR3 is 13 amino acids long. The CDR3 bases are TGTGCCAGTAGTGACATTGATGGAGAGACCCAGTACTTC. This codes for CASSDIDGETQYF.

The V and J genes are TRBV7-9 and TRBJ1-1; D uncertain. V was cut by 1 base and J by 3 bases, with 12 bases left in between. This CDR3 is built from 15 residues. Germline V gene data show CDR1 as SEHNR and CDR2 as FQNEAQ (reference sequence). DNA of the CDR3: TGTGCCAGCAGCTTAGGAGTAAACCGTTACACTGAAGCTTTCTTT. Encoded protein: CASSLGVNRYTEAFF.

The chain links TRBV6-1 to TRBJ1-1, with D perhaps matching TRBD1 (6 bases). Germline V lookup: CDR1 MNHNS, CDR2 SASEGT. The length of the CDR3 is 16 residues. With 2 bases removed from V and 5 bases from J, the gap between germline ends came to 18 bases. This CDR3 reads CASSENRVAMRTEAFF. Written as DNA, the CDR3 is TGTGCCAGCAGTGAAAACAGGGTGGCTATGAGGACTGAAGCTTTCTTT.

This clone has just a few counts. The chain employs TRBV5-1 and TRBJ1-6, with 7 bases fitting TRBD1. V trimming: 4 bases; J trimming: 6 bases; junction bases outside the gene matches: 7. The germline gives CDR1 SGHRS, CDR2 YFSETQ. This CDR3 spans 15 amino acids. In DNA form, the CDR3 reads TGCGCCAGCAGCCTGGACAGGAAAACTAATTCACCCCTCCACTTT. Protein sequence: CASSLDRKTNSPLHF.

The rearrangement links TRBV7-9 to TRBJ1-1; 8 bases agree with TRBD1. The CDR3 is 14 residues long. Trimming removed 6 bases from V and 3 bases from J; junction bases left unmatched: 6. Germline loops: CDR1 SEHNR, CDR2 FQNEAQ (reference sequence). For the CDR3, the DNA is TGTGCCAGCAGTCCAGGGGGCTCGTACACTGAAGCTTTCTTT. It yields the protein CASSPGGSYTEAFF.

The chain uses TRBV29-1 and TRBJ2-5; 8 positions match TRBD2. This CDR3 contains 13 residues. V lost 7 bases, J lost 3 bases, and 7 bases stayed unmatched. CDR1 and CDR2 from the germline V gene are SQVTM and ANQGSEA. For the CDR3, the DNA is TGCAGCGACCTGTCCGGGAGGGAAGAGACCCAGTACTTC. This gives the protein CSDLSGREETQYF.

This clone occurred once. The J gene is TRBJ1-6, the V gene TRBV19, with 7 bases aligning to TRBD1. CDR1 and CDR2 (germline): LNHDA, SQIVND (reference sequence). This CDR3 is 14 amino acids long. Trimming removed 6 bases from V and 10 bases from J; junction bases left unmatched: 9. Written as DNA, the CDR3 is TGTGCCAGTAGAGAGACAGGGCTTAGATCACCCCTCCACTTT. Translation gives CASRETGLRSPLHF.

CDR3 DNA: TGTGCCAGCAGCTCCACCTCCACTAGCGGGTGGGGCACCGGGGAGCTGTTTTTT. Protein sequence: CASSSTSTSGWGTGELFF. This chain connects TRBV7-3 to TRBJ2-2, with 9 bases aligning to TRBD2. The V and J ends lost 4 bases and 4 bases, in that order; junction bases with no gene match: 13. Germline lookup yields CDR1 SGHTA and CDR2 FQGTGA. This CDR3 spans 18 amino acids.